Each of the 25 T cell receptor beta chains below was sequenced from the same sample in a study of blood T cell repertoires in COVID-19. TCRdb keeps only in-frame clones here, not all; method: immunoSEQ multiplex PCR. The data hold about 190,000 clones, with less than 90% observed a single time. The sequencing input was peripheral blood. The receptors stem from a man aged 70-80 years with active or convalescent COVID-19.

V gene TRBV10-3 combines with J gene TRBJ2-1; 13 bases map to TRBD2. Germline assignment: CDR1 ENHRY and CDR2 SYGVKD. V lost 3 bases, J lost 8 bases, and 4 bases stayed unmatched. CDR3 length: 15 amino acids. CDR3 region: CAISDGTSGIYEQFF. The CDR3, as DNA: TGTGCCATCAGTGACGGGACTAGCGGGATCTATGAGCAGTTCTTC.

The V call is TRBV19, the J call TRBJ1-5; possibly TRBD1 for D (6 bases). Trimming left V 4 bases short and J 9 bases short, with 16 bases between. CDR1 is LNHDA, CDR2 SQIVND, per germline (reference sequence). This CDR3 has 14 amino acids. In DNA, the CDR3 is TGTGCCAGTAGTACCCGACAGGTATTATGGCCCCAGCATTTT. Protein sequence: CASSTRQVLWPQHF.

The gene calls are TRBV11-2 and TRBJ2-1, with 11 bases that match TRBD2. Trimming took 4 bases from V and 10 from J; bases not matched to a gene: 9. The CDR3 contains 15 residues. Germline CDR1 SGHAT, CDR2 FQNNGV. DNA of the CDR3: TGTGCCAGCAGCTCGCTGGGTAGCGGGGGGGAAGAGCAGTTCTTC. Amino acid sequence: CASSSLGSGGEEQFF. The full variable domain, in which reference TRBV11-2 and TRBJ2-1 provide the parts outside the CDR3, is EAGVAQSPRYKIIEKRQSVAFWCNPISGHATLYWYQQILGQGPKLLIQFQNNGVVDDSQLPKDRFSAERLKGVDSTLKIQPAKLEDSAVYLCASSSLGSGGEEQFFGPGTRLTVL.

The chain couples TRBV5-1 to TRBJ1-5; D remains ambiguous. The length of the CDR3 is 16 residues. From germline, CDR1 is SGHRS and CDR2 YFSETQ. V was pared by 0 bases and J by 6 bases, with 16 bases between. CDR3 sequence (DNA): TGCGCCAGCAGCTTGGCTTTGGGAGGGTATGCTCAGCCCCAGCATTTT. It is translated as CASSLALGGYAQPQHF.

The chain has TRBV5-6 and TRBJ1-6; D possibly corresponds to TRBD1 (6 bases). V dropped 1 base and J dropped 8 bases, with 10 bases sitting between them. Germline V gene lookup returns CDR1 SGHDT and CDR2 YYEEEE. CDR3 size: 14 residues. The chain's CDR3 is CASSLTGYDSPLHF. Here the CDR3 DNA reads TGTGCCAGCAGCTTGACAGGGTACGATTCACCCCTCCACTTT.

This rearrangement joins TRBV4-3 to TRBJ1-5, with 7 bases lining up with TRBD1. J gave up 6 bases and V 4 bases, and 6 bases lay outside the gene matches. The CDR3 contains 14 residues. Germline assignment: CDR1 LGHNA and CDR2 YSLEER. This CDR3 reads CASSLVGGGQPQHF. The CDR3 DNA sequence: TGCGCCAGCAGCCTTGTAGGGGGCGGTCAGCCCCAGCATTTT.

CDR3 region: CASRDRGWYNEQFF. CDR3 coding DNA: TGTGCCAGTAGGGACCGGGGGTGGTACAATGAGCAGTTCTTC. The chain employs TRBV19 and TRBJ2-1; tentative D call: TRBD2 (6 bases). Trimming removed 6 bases from V and 4 bases from J, with 13 bases in between. CDR3 size: 14 residues. Germline V gene lookup returns CDR1 LNHDA and CDR2 SQIVND (reference sequence).

The genes are TRBV11-3 and TRBJ2-7; D not resolved. This CDR3 spans 11 amino acids. Germline CDR1 SGHNT, CDR2 YENEEA. Trimming left V 6 bases short and J 4 bases short, with 7 bases between. The CDR3 spells CASRKTYEQYF. CDR3 sequence (DNA): TGTGCCAGCAGAAAAACATACGAGCAGTACTTC.

This clone was counted a single time. The chain combines TRBV7-2 with TRBJ2-7; 7 nucleotides agree with TRBD1. Germline CDR1 SGHTA, CDR2 FQGNSA. J lost 5 bases, V lost 1 base, and 11 bases had no gene match. The length of the CDR3 is 16 residues. The CDR3 is CASSLGAPRQGHEQYF. CDR3 DNA: TGTGCCAGCAGCTTAGGGGCGCCGAGACAGGGACACGAGCAGTACTTC.

The rearrangement uses TRBV12-3 or TRBV12-4 and TRBJ2-3; maybe TRBD2 (5 bases). The CDR3 has 11 residues. V lost 8 bases and J lost 11, with 14 bases in between. The CDR3 loop is CASSTSSVQYF. Here the CDR3 DNA reads TGTGCCAGCTCTACTAGTTCGGTGCAGTATTTT.

This clone was observed a single time. J is TRBJ2-7 and V is TRBV9; 14 nucleotides agree with TRBD2. V was clipped by 4 bases and J by 4 bases; unmatched bases: 7. Germline V gene data show CDR1 as SGDLS and CDR2 as YYNGEE. CDR3 length equals 16 residues. CDR3 nucleotides: TGTGCCAGCAGCCTAGGGACTAGCGGGAGAAGATACGAGCAGTACTTC. Its translation is CASSLGTSGRRYEQYF. The variable domain in full, with the rest retrieved from reference TRBV9 and TRBJ2-7, is DSGVTQTPKHLITATGQRVTLRCSPRSGDLSVYWYQQSLDQGLQFLIQYYNGEERAKGNILERFSAQQFPDLHSELNLSSLELGDSALYFCASSLGTSGRRYEQYFGPGTRLTVT.

This clone was picked up one time. The V and J genes are TRBV5-1 and TRBJ2-3; the match to TRBD2 covers 9 bases. After removal of 5 bases from V and 6 bases from J, the junction contained 10 bases not matched to a gene. CDR1 is SGHRS, CDR2 YFSETQ, per germline. The CDR3 sequence is 15 residues long. The CDR3 nucleotides read TGCGCCAGCAGTTCAGGGACTAGCTACGCGGATACGCAGTATTTT. It yields the protein CASSSGTSYADTQYF.

The chain combines TRBV4-3 with TRBJ2-3; 10 bases are shared with TRBD2. Per the germline V gene, CDR1 is LGHNA and CDR2 is YSLEER. After removal of 5 bases from V and 0 bases from J, the junction contained 5 bases not matched to a gene. The length of the CDR3 is 16 residues. Here the CDR3 reads CASSTSGASSTDTQYF. The CDR3 region has the DNA TGCGCCAGCAGCACTAGCGGGGCCTCTAGCACAGATACGCAGTATTTT.

This clone was found a few times. The CDR3 nucleotides read TGCGCCAGCAGGGGACTAGCGAACACCGGGGAGCTGTTTTTT. This encodes CASRGLANTGELFF. The V gene is TRBV5-1, the J gene TRBJ2-2; 8 bases line up with TRBD2. The J segment lost 0 bases and the V segment lost 5 bases, leaving 0 bases of the junction unmatched. CDR3 length equals 14 residues. CDR1 and CDR2 (germline): SGHRS, YFSETQ.

This clone was seen a handful of times. This specimen includes other DNA sequences encoding the same CDR3. This chain joins TRBV15 and TRBJ2-5; TRBD1 might be the D (6 bases). The V and J ends lost 1 base and 1 base respectively, with 10 bases between them. The germline V gene has CDR1 LNHNV and CDR2 YYDKDF (reference sequence). The CDR3 sequence is 15 residues long. CDR3 protein: CATSRGTGFQETQYF. The CDR3 DNA is TGTGCCACCAGCAGAGGAACAGGGTTCCAAGAGACCCAGTACTTC.

V usage is TRBV6-2 or TRBV6-3 and J usage is TRBJ2-7; TRBD2 aligns across 8 bases. CDR3 length equals 13 residues. J was trimmed by 2 bases and V by 5 bases; bases with no gene match: 2. Germline CDR1 is MNHEY and CDR2 is SVGEGT. CDR3 amino acids: CASSTSGAYEQYF. The CDR3 nucleotides read TGTGCCAGCAGTACTAGCGGAGCCTACGAGCAGTACTTC.

The CDR3 nucleotides read TGTGCCAGCAGTTACACAGGTTACGAGCAGTACTTC. Its translation: CASSYTGYEQYF. The chain uses TRBV6-2 or TRBV6-3 and TRBJ2-7; D may be TRBD1 (5 bases). Germline CDR1 MNHEY, CDR2 SVGEGT. Trimming left V 2 bases short and J 4 bases short, with 6 bases between. CDR3 size: 12 residues.

The rearrangement uses TRBV28 and TRBJ2-3, with 8 bases identical to TRBD1. The ends lost 5 bases at V and 1 base at J; junction bases unmatched: 5. The CDR3 loop spans 15 amino acids. Germline CDR1 MDHEN, CDR2 SYDVKM. The CDR3 sequence: CASSLPGQGTDTQYF. The CDR3 DNA sequence: TGTGCCAGCAGTCTCCCGGGACAGGGCACAGATACGCAGTATTTT.

This rearrangement joins TRBV6-2 or TRBV6-3 to TRBJ1-1; 9 nucleotides align to TRBD1. With V trimmed by 2 bases and J by 5 bases, 9 bases remained unmatched. CDR3 length: 16 residues. In germline, CDR1 is MNHEY, CDR2 SVGEGT. DNA for the CDR3: TGTGCCAGCAGTTACGGGGCTGACAGGGGGATGACTGAAGCTTTCTTT. It codes for CASSYGADRGMTEAFF.

The chain joins TRBV30 to TRBJ2-5, with no clear D. The V end lost 0 bases, the J end lost 7 bases, and 6 bases lay between the germline ends. The CDR3 length is 11 residues. The germline V gene encodes CDR1 GTSNPN and CDR2 SVGIG (reference sequence). The CDR3 loop is CAWSVLGTQYF. CDR3 DNA sequence: TGTGCCTGGAGTGTCCTAGGGACCCAGTACTTC.

The chain is built from TRBV6-5 and TRBJ1-4; 7 bases are a match to TRBD1. Germline V gene data show CDR1 as MNHEY and CDR2 as SVGAGI. The V gene end was trimmed by 8 bases and the J gene end by 5 bases; junction bases not matched to a gene: 5. This CDR3 contains 13 residues. CDR3 nucleotide sequence: TGTGCCAGCTCCGGGACAGCAAATGAAAAACTGTTTTTT. Translating it yields CASSGTANEKLFF.

The V gene is TRBV30, the J gene TRBJ2-3, with D perhaps TRBD2 (5 bases). This CDR3 comprises 15 residues. V was pared by 1 base and J by 2 bases, with 13 bases between. Germline CDR1 reads GTSNPN; CDR2 reads SVGIG (reference sequence). CDR3 amino acids: CAWSGGWSTTDTQYF. In nucleotides, the CDR3 is TGTGCCTGGAGTGGAGGGTGGAGTACCACAGATACGCAGTATTTT.

The chain is built from TRBV7-2 and TRBJ2-3; D not resolved. The germline V gene encodes CDR1 SGHTA and CDR2 FQGNSA. The CDR3 is 14 residues long. Trimming cost V 4 bases and J 2 bases, with 10 bases left between them. The DNA for the CDR3 is TGTGCCAGCAGCTCTGTGGGCTACACAGATACGCAGTATTTT. This codes for CASSSVGYTDTQYF.

The chain employs TRBV6-2 or TRBV6-3 and TRBJ2-5, with D perhaps TRBD2 (6 bases). V shed 4 bases and J shed 2 bases, with 14 bases lying between them. The CDR3 loop spans 15 amino acids. CDR1 is MNHEY, CDR2 SVGEGT, per germline. This chain's CDR3 is CASSFLSGPQETQYF. In DNA form, the CDR3 reads TGTGCCAGCAGTTTCCTGAGCGGGCCTCAAGAGACCCAGTACTTC.

This rearrangement joins TRBV2 to TRBJ1-3; D is possibly TRBD1 (5 bases). V was trimmed by 5 bases and J by 2 bases, leaving 10 bases between them. This CDR3 has 14 residues. Germline V lookup: CDR1 SNHLY, CDR2 FYNNEI. The CDR3 DNA is TGTGCCAGCAGTACAGGTGGGGCTGGAAACACCATATATTTT. Its protein product is CASSTGGAGNTIYF.